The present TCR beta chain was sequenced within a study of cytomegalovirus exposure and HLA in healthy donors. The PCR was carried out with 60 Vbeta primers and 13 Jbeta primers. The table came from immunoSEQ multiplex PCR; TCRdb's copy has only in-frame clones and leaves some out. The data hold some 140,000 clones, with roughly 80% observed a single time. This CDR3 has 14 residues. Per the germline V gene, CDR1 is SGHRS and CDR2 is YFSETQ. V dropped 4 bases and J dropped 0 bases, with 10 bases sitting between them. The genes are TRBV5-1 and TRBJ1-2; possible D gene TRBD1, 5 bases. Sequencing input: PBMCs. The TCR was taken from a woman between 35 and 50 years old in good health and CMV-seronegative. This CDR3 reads CASSPGDSNYGYTF. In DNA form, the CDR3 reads TGCGCCAGCAGCCCGGGGGATTCTAACTATGGCTACACCTTC.